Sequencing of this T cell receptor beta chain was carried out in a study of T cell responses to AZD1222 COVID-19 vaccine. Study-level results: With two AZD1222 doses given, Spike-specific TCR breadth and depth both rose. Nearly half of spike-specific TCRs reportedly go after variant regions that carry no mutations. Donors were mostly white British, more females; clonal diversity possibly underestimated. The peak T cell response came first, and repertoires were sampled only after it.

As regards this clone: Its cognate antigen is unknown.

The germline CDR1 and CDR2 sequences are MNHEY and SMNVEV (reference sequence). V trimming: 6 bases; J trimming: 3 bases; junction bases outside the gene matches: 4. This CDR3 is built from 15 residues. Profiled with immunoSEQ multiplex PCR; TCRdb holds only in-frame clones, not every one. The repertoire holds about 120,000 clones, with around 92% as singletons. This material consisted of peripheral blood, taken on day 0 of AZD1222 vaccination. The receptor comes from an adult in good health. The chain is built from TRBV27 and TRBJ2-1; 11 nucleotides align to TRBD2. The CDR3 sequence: CASSSGTSGYNEQFF. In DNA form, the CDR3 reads TGTGCCAGCAGCTCCGGGACTAGCGGCTACAATGAGCAGTTCTTC.